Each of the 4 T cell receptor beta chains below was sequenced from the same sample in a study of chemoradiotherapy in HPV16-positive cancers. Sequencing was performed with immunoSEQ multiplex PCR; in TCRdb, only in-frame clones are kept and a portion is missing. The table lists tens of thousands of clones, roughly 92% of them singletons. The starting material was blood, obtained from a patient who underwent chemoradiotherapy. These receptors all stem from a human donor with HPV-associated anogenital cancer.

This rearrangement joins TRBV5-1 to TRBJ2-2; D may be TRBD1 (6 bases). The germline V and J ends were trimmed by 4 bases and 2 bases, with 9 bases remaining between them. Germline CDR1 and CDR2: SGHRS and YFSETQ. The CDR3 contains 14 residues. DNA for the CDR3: TGCGCCAGCAGCAGGGACACAAACACCGGGGAGCTGTTTTTT. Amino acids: CASSRDTNTGELFF.

This chain's CDR3 is CASTLGRPTDTQYF. The CDR3 nucleotides are TGCGCCAGCACCCTGGGCAGGCCCACAGATACGCAGTATTTT. V gene TRBV5-1 combines with J gene TRBJ2-3, with D hard to call. With 6 bases removed from V and 2 bases from J, the gap between germline ends came to 13 bases. Per the germline V gene, CDR1 is SGHRS and CDR2 is YFSETQ. The CDR3 has 14 residues.

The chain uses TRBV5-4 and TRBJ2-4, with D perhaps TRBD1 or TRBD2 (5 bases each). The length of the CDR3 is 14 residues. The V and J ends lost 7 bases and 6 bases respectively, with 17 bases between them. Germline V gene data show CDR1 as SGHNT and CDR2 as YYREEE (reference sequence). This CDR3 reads CASSPGPTINIQYF. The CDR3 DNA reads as TGTGCCAGCTCCCCGGGGCCAACGATAAACATTCAGTACTTC.

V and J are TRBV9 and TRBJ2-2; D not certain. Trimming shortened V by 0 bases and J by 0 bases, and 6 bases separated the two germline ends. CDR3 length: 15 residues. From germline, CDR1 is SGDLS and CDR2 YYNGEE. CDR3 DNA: TGTGCCAGCAGCGTAGAGCCAGCGAACACCGGGGAGCTGTTTTTT. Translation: CASSVEPANTGELFF.